This T cell receptor beta chain was sequenced for a study of blood T cells in healthy people across ages (dated by TCRdb to the mid-2010s). For the study in its entirety: In model experiments, template switching captured roughly one uniquely barcoded TCR beta cDNA molecule for every two T cells. Using deep sequencing normalized with unique cDNA molecular identifiers, the study measured how TCR beta repertoire diversity changes with age. Four age groups were formed from the donors: young (average roughly 15 years), middle-aged (roughly 38), aged (62) and long-lived (about 80). To avoid experimental bias, donors of different ages were randomly spread across the sequencing lanes. Two additional independent replicas of 1 million unique cDNA reads from the same blood draw were analyzed for two donors (one aged 18 to 30 and one aged 80 or older). Points the paper makes about the study in general: Observed TCR beta diversity per million T cells fell roughly linearly with age, and a significant reduction was already apparent by age roughly 40. Observed TCR beta diversity correlated strongly with the percentage of naive T cells measured by flow cytometry. Since profiling was done on bulk unsorted PBMCs, naive and antigen-experienced compartments could not be conclusively compared. Compared with the aged group, more naive CD4+ T cells, fewer expanded clones and increased TCR diversity were shown by the long-lived group, suggesting age selection. Donor CMV infection status was unknown, potentially confounding age-related changes in expanded clonotypes. Estimates of total diversity from one million sequenced T cells were regarded as lower bounds and underestimates.

Concerning this clonotype itself: There is no known antigen for this receptor. No base-level quality is on record; no much larger clone is a single base apart.

Systemically healthy Caucasian individuals from Russia, some 40 in total and aged roughly 6 to 100 years, were included as donors. Each donor gave about 9.8 milliliters of peripheral blood, drawn into EDTA-treated Vacutainer tubes. PBMCs were isolated by Ficoll-Paque density-gradient centrifugation, with at least 6 million obtained per sample. Trizol reagent was used to extract total RNA from PBMCs, with at least 6 micrograms per sample. Naive CD45RAhigh/CD27high T cell percentages were measured by flow cytometry on a PBMC aliquot from every donor. Library prep was done by 5' RACE. Sequencing took place on an Illumina HiSeq 2500. The second PCR ran for about 7 to 11 cycles and used a J-beta primer mix along with a sample-barcoded 5' primer. Each TCR beta cDNA molecule received a unique molecular identifier from a template-switch 5' adaptor carrying 12 random nucleotides. Each sample yielded at least 2.5 million CDR3-containing paired-end reads. All of the RNA was converted into first-strand cDNA using the Mint cDNA synthesis kit, with a TRBC-specific oligonucleotide serving as the primer. All cDNA was treated with uracil-DNA glycosylase and then went through a first 18-cycle PCR with the universal primers M1SS and BC2_uni_R. From the authors' description of their analysis: For normalization, 1 million high-quality reads, each with a distinct molecular identifier, were randomly selected from each sample. Instead of being binned into consensus sequences, reads with shared molecular identifiers were discarded. MiTCR, set to a Q25 quality threshold and the strictest error-elimination algorithm, was used for CDR3 identification, clonotype clustering and error correction. A nonparametric unseen species model with Euler transformation was used to estimate a lower bound on total TCR beta diversity. In-frame beta chains were kept once TCRdb had trimmed the public reads at Q25 with fastp and called clones with MiXCR. Each CDR3 protein gets just one entry, which takes the most common genes and DNA from the rows behind it. TCRdb, not the authors, supplied the V and J calls. A total of some 370,000 distinct CDR3 sequences appear in this sample, more than 45% of them only once. The leading ten clones occupy around 49% of the sample.

Sequencing used blood. The source is a man in his fifties or sixties in good health.

This receptor carries the CDR3 CASSATSGVYNEQFF. Read as DNA, the sequence is TGTGCCAGCAGCGCGACTAGCGGGGTATACAATGAGCAGTTCTTC. The chain is encoded by TRBV28 joined to TRBJ2-1, with TRBD2 matching 11 junction bases. Unmatched junction bases come to 5, with V trimmed by 6 bases and J by 4 bases. CDR1 MDHEN and CDR2 SYDVKM are derived from the germline V gene. The CDR3 numbers 15 residues from cysteine through phenylalanine. Just CDR3 DNA is preserved here, 45 bases in frame from base 1.